A single sample is the source of the 5 T cell receptor beta chains below, sequenced in a study of Graves' ophthalmopathy and Graves' hyperthyroidism. The authors amplified TCR beta CDR3 regions, and they did so from RNA transcripts for repertoire sequencing. RT-PCR with HTBI primers came first, then second-round multiplex PCR. TCRdb analysed the multiplex PCR reads with MiXCR anew, one entry per CDR3 protein. This table holds about 340,000 distinct CDR3 sequences, roughly 15% found once. Sequencing was done on a sample of peripheral blood. The receptors shown here come from an adult man with Graves' ophthalmopathy.

This clonotype was seen ten or more times. The CDR3 sequence: CASSQGHPSGANVLTF. The CDR3, as DNA: TGTGCCAGCAGCCAGGGCCACCCCTCTGGGGCCAACGTCCTGACTTTC. This rearrangement joins TRBV11-2 to TRBJ2-6; a weak D match, TRBD1 (5 bases). Germline V gene data show CDR1 as SGHAT and CDR2 as FQNNGV. The V gene lost 5 bases and the J gene lost 0 bases, with 11 bases spanning the gap. The length of the CDR3 is 16 residues.

This clonotype was seen repeatedly, ten times or more. V usage is TRBV12-3 or TRBV12-4 and J usage is TRBJ2-3; 12 bases map to TRBD2. The CDR3 is made up of 15 amino acids. J lost 5 bases, V lost 5 bases, and 5 bases had no gene match. CDR3 DNA sequence: TGTGCCAGCAGTCAACTAGCGGGAGGAGGAGATACGCAGTATTTT. This encodes CASSQLAGGGDTQYF.

This clonotype was recorded at least ten times. The chain employs TRBV7-9 and TRBJ1-6, with 9 bases lining up with TRBD1. The CDR3 consists of 16 residues. Germline CDR1 is SEHNR and CDR2 is FQNEAQ (reference sequence). Trimming removed 5 bases from V and 7 bases from J; junction bases left unmatched: 9. CDR3 region: CASSHLGGQGNSPLHF. The CDR3 DNA reads TGTGCCAGCAGCCACCTCGGGGGACAGGGAAATTCACCCCTCCACTTT.

This clonotype has a count of ten or more. This chain connects TRBV4-3 to TRBJ1-2; possibly TRBD1 for D (5 bases). The CDR3 loop spans 14 amino acids. From germline, CDR1 is LGHNA and CDR2 YSLEER. Trimming pared 0 bases from V and 7 bases from J, leaving 12 bases between. The CDR3 region is CASSQEWGVVGYTF. CDR3 nucleotides: TGCGCCAGCAGCCAAGAATGGGGGGTAGTTGGCTACACCTTC.

This clonotype was counted ten times or more. This chain uses TRBV18 with TRBJ1-1, with D tentatively TRBD1 (5 bases). The germline V and J ends were trimmed by 5 bases and 0 bases, with 7 bases remaining between them. In germline, CDR1 is KGHSH, CDR2 LQKENI. The length of the CDR3 is 13 residues. The DNA of the CDR3 is TGTGCCAGCTCAGAGGGGATGAACACTGAAGCTTTCTTT. This gives the protein CASSEGMNTEAFF.